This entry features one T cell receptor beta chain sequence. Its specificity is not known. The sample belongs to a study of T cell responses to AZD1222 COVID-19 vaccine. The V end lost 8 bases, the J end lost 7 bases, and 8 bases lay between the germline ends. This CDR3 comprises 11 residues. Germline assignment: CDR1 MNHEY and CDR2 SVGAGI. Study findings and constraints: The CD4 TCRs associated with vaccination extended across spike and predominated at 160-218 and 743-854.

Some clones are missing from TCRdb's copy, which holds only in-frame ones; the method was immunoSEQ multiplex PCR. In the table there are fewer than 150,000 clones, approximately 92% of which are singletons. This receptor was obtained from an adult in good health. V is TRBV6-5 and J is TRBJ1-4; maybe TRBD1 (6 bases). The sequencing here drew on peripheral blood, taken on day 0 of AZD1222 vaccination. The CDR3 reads CASHRAEKLFF. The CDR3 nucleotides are TGTGCCAGCCACAGGGCTGAAAAACTGTTTTTT.